This TCR beta chain comes out of a study of blood T cell repertoires in COVID-19. Study at large: Samples taken during acute and convalescent COVID-19 were collected in the United States, Italy and Spain. The cDNA or gDNA used as material had been derived from T cells, B-cell-depleted T cells, or PBMCs.

The J segment lost 12 bases and the V segment lost 6 bases, leaving 20 bases of the junction unmatched. The CDR3 is 15 residues long. Per the germline V gene, CDR1 is MNHEY and CDR2 is SVGAGI. Profiling relied on immunoSEQ multiplex PCR, and the TCRdb table lists in-frame clones only, not all of them. The repertoire consists of about 87,000 clones, with roughly 86% occurring once and the leading ten covering roughly 5.4%. Sample: peripheral blood. The TCR sequence derives from a man aged 35 to 55 with acute or convalescent COVID-19. V and J are TRBV6-5 and TRBJ2-7, with 7 bases that match TRBD2. The DNA for the CDR3 is TGTGCCAGCAGGCCACTGGGAGGGTTACGAGCAGAAGGGTACTTC. Translating gives CASRPLGGLRAEGYF.